These 19 T cell receptor beta chains were all obtained from the same sample, sequenced in a study of human thymus T cells. Surgeons resected thymus tissue during corrective heart surgery. TCRdb's table, derived via immunoSEQ multiplex PCR, lists solely in-frame clones and lacks some. The sample lists 60,000 to 75,000 clones, 85% to 95% occurring once. The material sequenced was thymus tissue. Receptors originate from a girl in the first two years of life with a congenital heart defect but otherwise immunologically healthy.

This chain uses TRBV18 with TRBJ2-1, with TRBD2 identical over 7 bases. The germline V gene has CDR1 KGHSH and CDR2 LQKENI. V lost 0 bases, J lost 0 bases, and 8 bases stayed unmatched. The CDR3 has 18 residues. The CDR3 loop is CASSPPAGALSSYNEQFF. The CDR3, as DNA: TGTGCCAGCTCACCACCGGCGGGAGCCCTTAGCTCCTACAATGAGCAGTTCTTC. Supplemented by reference TRBV18 and TRBJ2-1, the full variable domain reads NAGVMQNPRHLVRRRGQEARLRCSPMKGHSHVYWYRQLPEEGLKFMVYLQKENIIDESGMPKERFSAEFPKEGPSILRIQQVVRGDSAAYFCASSPPAGALSSYNEQFFGPGTRLTVL.

The chain recombines TRBV18 with TRBJ1-5; no clear D gene. The V and J ends lost 3 bases and 0 bases respectively, with 6 bases between them. The CDR3 has 14 residues. Germline V lookup: CDR1 KGHSH, CDR2 LQKENI. The CDR3 sequence is CASSPPYSNQPQHF. The DNA for the CDR3 is TGTGCCAGCTCACCTCCTTATAGCAATCAGCCCCAGCATTTT.

The chain is built from TRBV7-2 and TRBJ2-1, with TRBD2 matching over 7 bases. Trimming removed 5 bases from V and 1 base from J; junction bases left unmatched: 17. The CDR3 runs 19 residues. From germline, CDR1 is SGHTA and CDR2 FQGNSA. The CDR3 spells CASSNRDYPPAGSYNEQFF. In DNA, the CDR3 is TGTGCCAGCAGCAACCGGGACTACCCCCCCGCGGGGTCCTACAATGAGCAGTTCTTC.

J is TRBJ2-1 and V is TRBV19; no clear D gene. Trimming took off 3 bases at V and 5 bases at J, with 11 bases between the two ends. The germline V gene has CDR1 LNHDA and CDR2 SQIVND (reference sequence). The CDR3 length is 14 residues. This CDR3 reads CASSMENVHNEQFF. The CDR3 coding sequence is TGTGCCAGTAGTATGGAAAATGTACACAATGAGCAGTTCTTC.

The rearrangement links TRBV2 to TRBJ2-7, with D hard to call. The CDR3 extends over 17 amino acids. Germline V gives CDR1 SNHLY, CDR2 FYNNEI. Trimming cost V 6 bases and J 1 base, with 22 bases left between them. Here the CDR3 reads CASRPGQFFSISYEQYF. The DNA for the CDR3 is TGTGCCAGCAGACCGGGTCAGTTCTTTTCTATTTCCTACGAGCAGTACTTC.

The rearrangement uses TRBV19 and TRBJ2-2; 10 bases fit TRBD2. Germline loops: CDR1 LNHDA, CDR2 SQIVND (reference sequence). V was clipped by 3 bases and J by 2 bases; unmatched bases: 3. The CDR3 is 16 amino acids. This chain's CDR3 is CASSIASGSNTGELFF. The CDR3, as DNA: TGTGCCAGTAGTATCGCTAGCGGGAGTAACACCGGGGAGCTGTTTTTT.

The chain combines TRBV6-6 with TRBJ2-3, with TRBD2 identical over 10 bases. CDR1 and CDR2 (germline): MNHNY, SVGAGI (reference sequence). The V and J ends lost 6 bases and 1 base, in that order; junction bases with no gene match: 7. CDR3 length: 16 residues. The CDR3 sequence: CASSPSGRAGTDTQYF. DNA of the CDR3: TGTGCCAGCAGCCCCAGCGGGAGGGCCGGCACAGATACGCAGTATTTT.

This chain joins TRBV25-1 and TRBJ2-7, with 9 bases identical to TRBD1. The J segment lost 2 bases and the V segment lost 5 bases, leaving 1 base of the junction unmatched. Germline V gene sequence: CDR1 MGHDK, CDR2 SYGVNS. This CDR3 spans 13 amino acids. This CDR3 is CASSRQGAYEQYF. Here the CDR3 DNA reads TGTGCCAGCAGTAGACAGGGGGCCTACGAGCAGTACTTC.

The chain joins TRBV10-1 to TRBJ1-1; unclear D gene. V was shortened by 0 bases and J by 7 bases, with 12 bases between the two germline ends. The CDR3 runs to 14 residues. Germline V gene data show CDR1 as WNHNN and CDR2 as SYGVQD (reference sequence). The CDR3 DNA follows: TGCGCCAGCAGTGAGTCGGGGAAGAACGGTGAAGCTTTCTTT. Protein sequence: CASSESGKNGEAFF.

The chain carries TRBV4-1 and TRBJ1-1, with D perhaps matching TRBD1 (6 bases). The germline V and J ends were trimmed by 0 bases and 0 bases, with 11 bases remaining between them. The CDR3 covers 16 residues. From germline, CDR1 is MGHRA and CDR2 YSYEKL. The CDR3: CASSQDLDSLNTEAFF. Here the CDR3 DNA reads TGCGCCAGCAGCCAAGATTTGGACAGCTTGAACACTGAAGCTTTCTTT.

V is TRBV7-9 and J is TRBJ2-7, with D possibly TRBD2 on 5 matching bases. The CDR3 is 16 residues long. Trimming stripped 5 bases from V and 1 base from J, with 18 bases between. Germline V CDR1 and CDR2: SEHNR, FQNEAQ (reference sequence). The CDR3: CASSPKLGTGSYEQYF. The CDR3 region has the DNA TGTGCCAGCAGCCCGAAACTAGGAACGGGATCCTACGAGCAGTACTTC.

The chain couples TRBV28 to TRBJ2-7; possibly TRBD1 or TRBD2 for D (6 bases each). The CDR3 spans 14 residues. The V end lost 6 bases, the J end lost 7 bases, and 19 bases lay between the germline ends. Germline V gene data show CDR1 as MDHEN and CDR2 as SYDVKM. The CDR3 sequence: CASRFTMEGEEQYF. The CDR3 coding sequence is TGTGCCAGCAGATTCACGATGGAGGGGGAGGAGCAGTACTTC.

The V gene is TRBV19, the J gene TRBJ1-2; TRBD1 might be the D (5 bases). Germline assignment: CDR1 LNHDA and CDR2 SQIVND (reference sequence). The V end lost 8 bases, the J end lost 8 bases, and 15 bases lay between the germline ends. The CDR3 has 12 residues. CDR3 DNA: TGTGCCAGTTGGGACGGGGCGGAAGGCTACACCTTC. Protein sequence: CASWDGAEGYTF. The full variable domain, its missing parts supplied by reference TRBV19 and TRBJ1-2, is DGGITQSPKYLFRKEGQNVTLSCEQNLNHDAMYWYRQDPGQGLRLIYYSQIVNDFQKGDIAEGYSVSREKKESFPLTVTSAQKNPTAFYLCASWDGAEGYTFGSGTRLTVV.

Turning to this clone: Its ends do not fully match the called genes, so a read error is possible. This chain connects TRBV29-1 to TRBJ1-3, with a possible D match to TRBD1 (5 bases). Germline lookup yields CDR1 SQVTM and CDR2 ANQGSEA. The CDR3 covers 16 residues. The CDR3: CSVEAGTDNSGNTIYF. CDR3 coding DNA: TGCAGCGTAGAAGCCGGGACCGACAACTCTGGAAACACCATATATTTT. The variable domain in full, with the rest retrieved from reference TRBV29-1 and TRBJ1-3, is SAVISQKPSRDICQRGTSLTIQCQVDSQVTMMFWYRQQPGQSLTLIATANQGSEATYESGFVIDKFPISRPNLTFSTLTVSNMSPEDSSIYLCSVEAGTDNSGNTIYFGEGSWLTVV.

This clone is a singleton in its sample. The chain carries TRBV5-6 and TRBJ1-1; possible D gene TRBD1, 5 bases. Germline V gene data show CDR1 as SGHDT and CDR2 as YYEEEE. CDR3 length: 15 residues. V was clipped by 0 bases and J by 1 base, with 10 bases between them. The CDR3 nucleotides are TGTGCCAGCAGCTTGGCGACGGGGGGGAACACTGAAGCTTTCTTT. It yields the protein CASSLATGGNTEAFF. Using reference TRBV5-6 and TRBJ1-1 for the parts outside the CDR3, the full variable domain is DAGVTQSPTHLIKTRGQQVTLRCSPKSGHDTVSWYQQALGQGPQFIFQYYEEEERQRGNFPDRFSGHQFPNYSSELNVNALLLGDSALYLCASSLATGGNTEAFFGQGTRLTVV.

V is TRBV7-2 and J is TRBJ2-1; TRBD2 matches at 14 bases. The junction had 5 bases not matched to a gene; V was cut back by 5 bases and J by 8 bases. Per the germline V gene, CDR1 is SGHTA and CDR2 is FQGNSA. This CDR3 region has 15 residues. The CDR3 here is CASSPGLAGVDEQFF. CDR3 in DNA: TGTGCCAGCAGCCCGGGACTAGCGGGAGTCGATGAGCAGTTCTTC.

This clone was detected a few times. The gene calls are TRBV19 and TRBJ1-3, with D perhaps matching TRBD1 (6 bases). Trimming shortened V by 8 bases and J by 0 bases, and 26 bases separated the two germline ends. Germline loops: CDR1 LNHDA, CDR2 SQIVND (reference sequence). This CDR3 spans 19 amino acids. The CDR3 loop is CASFAPNPPLGGSGNTIYF. The DNA of the CDR3 is TGTGCCAGTTTTGCCCCGAATCCACCCTTAGGGGGCTCTGGAAACACCATATATTTT.

V and J are TRBV10-1 and TRBJ2-3, with D perhaps being TRBD1 or TRBD2 (5 bases each). V lost 5 bases and J 0 bases, leaving 12 bases between the germline ends. Germline CDR1 and CDR2: WNHNN and SYGVQD (reference sequence). The CDR3 is made up of 15 amino acids. The CDR3 spells CASSKGERSTDTQYF. The CDR3 DNA is TGCGCCAGCAGTAAAGGGGAGAGGAGCACAGATACGCAGTATTTT.

This chain connects TRBV5-1 to TRBJ1-4; D perhaps matches TRBD1 (6 bases). CDR3 size: 16 residues. CDR1 and CDR2 from the germline V gene are SGHRS and YFSETQ. V was pared by 3 bases and J by 1 base, with 13 bases between. CDR3 in amino acids: CASSSKPQGTNEKLFF. CDR3 DNA sequence: TGCGCCAGCAGCTCCAAGCCACAGGGAACTAATGAAAAACTGTTTTTT.